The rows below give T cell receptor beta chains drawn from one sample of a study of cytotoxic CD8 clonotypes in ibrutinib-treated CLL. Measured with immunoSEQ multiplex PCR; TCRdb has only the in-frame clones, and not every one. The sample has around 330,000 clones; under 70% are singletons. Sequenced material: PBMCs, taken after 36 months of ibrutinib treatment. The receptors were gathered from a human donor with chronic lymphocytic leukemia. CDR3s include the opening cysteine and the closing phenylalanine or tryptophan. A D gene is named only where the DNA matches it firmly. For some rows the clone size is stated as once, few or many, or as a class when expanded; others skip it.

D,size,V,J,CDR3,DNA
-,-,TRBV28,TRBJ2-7,CASNALKGQPYF,TGTGCCAGCAATGCTCTCAAAGGACAGCCTTATTTC
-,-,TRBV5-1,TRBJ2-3,CASSLVGGRTDTQYF,TGCGCCAGCAGCTTGGTAGGGGGTCGCACAGATACGCAGTATTTT
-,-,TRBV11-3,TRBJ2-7,CASSLDPGSEQYF,TGTGCCAGCAGCTTAGATCCGGGGTCCGAGCAGTACTTC
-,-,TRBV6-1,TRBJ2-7,CATVPPYGEQYF,TGTGCCACGGTTCCCCCCTACGGCGAGCAGTACTTC
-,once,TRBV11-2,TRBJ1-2,CASSLAPAFRSRYGYTF,TGTGCCAGCAGCTTAGCCCCTGCTTTCAGGAGTAGGTATGGCTACACCTTC
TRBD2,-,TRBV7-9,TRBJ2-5,CASRSRLAGVLETQYF,TGTGCCAGCAGGTCAAGACTAGCGGGGGTGTTAGAGACCCAGTACTTC
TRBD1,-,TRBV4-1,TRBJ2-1,CASSQGGQGANEQFF,TGCGCCAGCAGCCAAGGGGGTCAGGGGGCCAATGAGCAGTTCTTC
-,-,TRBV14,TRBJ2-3,CASSQGVMAVGKDTQYF,TGTGCCAGCAGCCAAGGGGTAATGGCAGTCGGTAAAGATACGCAGTATTTT
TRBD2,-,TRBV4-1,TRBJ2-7,CASSQASSGGMYEQYF,TGCGCCAGCAGCCAAGCTTCCAGCGGGGGGATGTACGAGCAGTACTTC
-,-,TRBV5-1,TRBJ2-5,CASSWGGSETQYF,TGCGCCAGCAGCTGGGGGGGCTCGGAGACCCAGTACTTC
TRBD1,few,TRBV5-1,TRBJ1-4,CASSLTGATNEKLFF,TGCGCCAGCAGCTTAACAGGGGCAACTAATGAAAAACTGTTTTTT
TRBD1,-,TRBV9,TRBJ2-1,CASSPRQGAYNEQFF,TGTGCCAGCAGCCCGAGACAGGGGGCCTACAATGAGCAGTTCTTC
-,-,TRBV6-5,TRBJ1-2,CASSPRDLYGYTF,TGTGCCAGCAGTCCCAGGGACCTCTATGGCTACACCTTC
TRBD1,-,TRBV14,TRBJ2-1,CASSQGSGQGTNEQFF,TGTGCCAGCAGCCAAGGTTCAGGACAGGGTACCAATGAGCAGTTCTTC
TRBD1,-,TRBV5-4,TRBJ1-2,CASSLVGPTGIYGYTF,TGTGCCAGCAGCTTGGTAGGGCCGACAGGGATCTATGGCTACACCTTC
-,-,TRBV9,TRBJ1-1,CASSVEAGDLNTEAFF,TGTGCCAGCAGCGTAGAGGCAGGGGATTTGAACACTGAAGCTTTCTTT
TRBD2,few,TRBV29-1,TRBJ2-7,CSVHSGTSDYEQYF,TGCAGCGTTCACTCCGGGACTAGCGACTACGAGCAGTACTTC
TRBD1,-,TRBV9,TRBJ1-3,CASSAQGRSGNTIYF,TGTGCCAGCAGCGCACAGGGGAGGTCTGGAAACACCATATATTTT
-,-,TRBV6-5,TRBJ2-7,CASSYSRFGSYEQYF,TGTGCCAGCAGTTACTCCCGGTTCGGCTCCTACGAGCAGTACTTC
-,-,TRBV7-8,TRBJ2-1,CASSISSYNEQFF,TGTGCCAGCAGCATTAGCAGCTACAATGAGCAGTTCTTC
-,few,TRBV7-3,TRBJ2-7,CASSLSDGYEQYF,TGTGCCAGCAGCTTATCCGACGGGTACGAGCAGTACTTC
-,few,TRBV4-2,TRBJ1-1,CASSQDRRGGTEAFF,TGTGCCAGCAGCCAAGACCGCAGGGGTGGCACTGAAGCTTTCTTT
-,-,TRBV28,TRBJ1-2,CASTPLYLNYGYTF,TGTGCCAGCACCCCCCTATATCTTAACTATGGCTACACCTTC
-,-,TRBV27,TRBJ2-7,CASSPLGGTHYEQYF,TGTGCCAGCAGTCCCCTCGGGGGGACACACTACGAGCAGTACTTC
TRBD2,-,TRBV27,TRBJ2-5,CASSSGRQETQYF,TGTGCCAGCAGTAGCGGGAGGCAAGAGACCCAGTACTTC
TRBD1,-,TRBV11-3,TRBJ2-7,CASSATGSGEQYF,TGTGCCAGCAGCGCGACAGGGTCGGGGGAGCAGTACTTC
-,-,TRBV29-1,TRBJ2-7,CSVLEDRATGEQYF,TGCAGCGTCCTCGAGGACAGAGCTACTGGAGAGCAGTACTTC
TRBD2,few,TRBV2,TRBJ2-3,CASGAGGRTDTQYF,TGTGCCAGCGGAGCGGGGGGTCGCACAGATACGCAGTATTTT
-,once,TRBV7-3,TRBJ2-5,CASSSNLQETQYF,TGTGCCAGCAGCTCTAATTTACAAGAGACCCAGTACTTC
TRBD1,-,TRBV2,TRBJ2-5,CASRDRDRGLETQYF,TGTGCCAGCAGGGACCGGGACAGGGGACTAGAGACCCAGTACTTC
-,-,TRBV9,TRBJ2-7,CASSVGDGPFYEQYF,TGTGCCAGCAGCGTAGGTGACGGGCCCTTCTACGAGCAGTACTTC
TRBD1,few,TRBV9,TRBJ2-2,CASSERTGGAKTGELFF,TGTGCCAGCAGCGAAAGGACAGGGGGCGCAAAAACCGGGGAGCTGTTTTTT
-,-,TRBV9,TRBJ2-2,CASSGRTGPNTGELFF,TGTGCCAGCAGCGGAAGAACCGGGCCCAACACCGGGGAGCTGTTTTTT
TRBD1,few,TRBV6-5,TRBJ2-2,CASSLDRATGELFF,TGTGCCAGCAGTTTAGACAGGGCAACCGGGGAGCTGTTTTTT
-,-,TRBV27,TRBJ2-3,CASRVGGLRDTQYF,TGTGCCAGCAGAGTGGGGGGATTAAGGGATACGCAGTATTTT
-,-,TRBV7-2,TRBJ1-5,CASSPTGGYNQPQHF,TGTGCCAGCAGCCCCACGGGTGGATACAATCAGCCCCAGCATTTT